This entry is about one T cell receptor beta chain. Its antigen is as yet unknown. This CDR3 contains 13 residues. The germline V and J ends were trimmed by 4 bases and 3 bases, with 10 bases remaining between them. The PCR made use of 60 Vbeta and 13 Jbeta primers. Measured with immunoSEQ multiplex PCR; TCRdb has only the in-frame clones, and not every one. Of 200,000 or so clones in the sample, 70% to 90% were seen once. This sample was included in a study of cytomegalovirus exposure and HLA in healthy donors. Study-wide results and limits: Most of the TCR beta V segments (in an earlier analysis) were productive either about 87% or about 30% of the time. The authors listed some 160 TCR beta chains as cytomegalovirus-associated. TCR beta V- and J-gene trimming, according to a later analysis, was linked to a missense DCLRE1C variant.

The genes are TRBV23-1 and TRBJ2-7; D unresolved. TRBV23-1 is placed among ORFs of uncertain function. Specimen: PBMCs. The sequence derives from a human donor in good health. The CDR3 is CASSRYCNYEQYF. The CDR3 DNA reads TGCGCCAGCAGTCGGTACTGTAACTACGAGCAGTACTTC.